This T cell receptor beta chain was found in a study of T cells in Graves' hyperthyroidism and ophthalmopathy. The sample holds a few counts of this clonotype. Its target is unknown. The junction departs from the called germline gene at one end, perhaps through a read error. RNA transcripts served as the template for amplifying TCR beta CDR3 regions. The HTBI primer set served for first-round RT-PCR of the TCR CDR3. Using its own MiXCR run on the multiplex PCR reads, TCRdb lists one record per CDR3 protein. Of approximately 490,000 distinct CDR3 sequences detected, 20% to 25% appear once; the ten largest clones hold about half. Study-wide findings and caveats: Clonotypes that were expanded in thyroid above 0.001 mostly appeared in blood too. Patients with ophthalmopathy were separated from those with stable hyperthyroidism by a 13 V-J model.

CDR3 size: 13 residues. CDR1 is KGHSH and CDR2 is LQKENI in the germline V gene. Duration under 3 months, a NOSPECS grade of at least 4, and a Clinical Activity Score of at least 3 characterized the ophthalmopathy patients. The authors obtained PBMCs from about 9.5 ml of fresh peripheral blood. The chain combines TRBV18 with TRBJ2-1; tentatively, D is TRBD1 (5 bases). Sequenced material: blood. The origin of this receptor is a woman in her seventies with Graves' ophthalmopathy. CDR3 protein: CASSPEGAHEQSF. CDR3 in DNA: TGTGCCAGCTCACCAGAAGGGGCCCATGAGCAGTCCTTC. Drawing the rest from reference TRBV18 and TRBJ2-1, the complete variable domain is NAGVMQNPRHLVRRRGQEARLRCSPMKGHSHVYWYRQLPEEGLKFMVYLQKENIIDESGMPKERFSAEFPKEGPSILRIQQVVRGDSAAYFCASSPEGAHEQSFGPGTRLTVL.